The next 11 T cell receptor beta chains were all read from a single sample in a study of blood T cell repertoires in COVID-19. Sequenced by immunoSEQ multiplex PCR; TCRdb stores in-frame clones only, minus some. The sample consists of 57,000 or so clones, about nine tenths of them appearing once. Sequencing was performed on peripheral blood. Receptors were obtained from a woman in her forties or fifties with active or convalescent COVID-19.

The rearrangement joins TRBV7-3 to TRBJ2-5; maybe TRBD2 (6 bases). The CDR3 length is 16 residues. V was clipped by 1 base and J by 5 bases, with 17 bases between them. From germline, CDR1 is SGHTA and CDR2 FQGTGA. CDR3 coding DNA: TGTGCCAGCAGCTTAAACGGGGCGGGAAGAGTGGAGACCCAGTACTTC. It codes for CASSLNGAGRVETQYF.

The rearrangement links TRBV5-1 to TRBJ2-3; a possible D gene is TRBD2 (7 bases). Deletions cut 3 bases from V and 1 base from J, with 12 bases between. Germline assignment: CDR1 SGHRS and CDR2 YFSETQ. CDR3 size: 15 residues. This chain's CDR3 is CASSSGGQGTDTQYF. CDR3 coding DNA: TGCGCCAGCAGCTCCGGGGGGCAGGGCACAGATACGCAGTATTTT.

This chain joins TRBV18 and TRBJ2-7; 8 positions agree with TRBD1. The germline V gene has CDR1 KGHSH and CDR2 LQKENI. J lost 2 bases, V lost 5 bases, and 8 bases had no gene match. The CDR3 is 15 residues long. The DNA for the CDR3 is TGTGCCAGCTCATCCGGGACAGGTTCACCCTACGAGCAGTACTTC. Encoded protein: CASSSGTGSPYEQYF.

The CDR3 DNA is TGTGCCAGCAGCTTGGGGGGACTTTTTAGGCAGTTCTTC. This codes for CASSLGGLFRQFF. The rearrangement links TRBV7-9 to TRBJ2-1, with D possibly being TRBD2 (6 bases). Trimming stripped 3 bases from V and 12 bases from J, with 15 bases between. This CDR3 comprises 13 residues. Germline values: CDR1 SEHNR, CDR2 FQNEAQ (reference sequence).

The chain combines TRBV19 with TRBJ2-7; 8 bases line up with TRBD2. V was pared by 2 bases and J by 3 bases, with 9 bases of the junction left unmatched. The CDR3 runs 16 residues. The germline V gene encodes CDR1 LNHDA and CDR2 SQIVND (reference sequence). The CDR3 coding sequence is TGTGCCAGTAGTATAAGTCCAGCGGGAGCCTACTACGAGCAGTACTTC. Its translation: CASSISPAGAYYEQYF.

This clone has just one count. The CDR3 bases are TGTGCCAGCAGTTCGATCAGCTACGAGCAGTACTTC. It is translated as CASSSISYEQYF. The chain employs TRBV12-3 or TRBV12-4 and TRBJ2-7; no clear D gene. This CDR3 has 12 amino acids. Trimming shortened V by 4 bases and J by 3 bases, and 7 bases separated the two germline ends.

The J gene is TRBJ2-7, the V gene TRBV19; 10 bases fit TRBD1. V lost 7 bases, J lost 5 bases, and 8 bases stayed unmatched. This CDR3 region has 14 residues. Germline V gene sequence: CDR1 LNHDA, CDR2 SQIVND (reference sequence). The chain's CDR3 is CASKTGGESDEQYF. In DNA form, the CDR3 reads TGTGCCAGTAAGACAGGGGGCGAGTCCGACGAGCAGTACTTC.

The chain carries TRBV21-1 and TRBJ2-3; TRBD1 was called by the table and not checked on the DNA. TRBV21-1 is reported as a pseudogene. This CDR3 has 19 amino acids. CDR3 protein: CASSKEERFRDSLTDTQYF. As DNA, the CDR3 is TGTGCCAGCAGCAAAGAAGAGCGGTTTCGGGACAGCCTCACAGATACGCAGTATTTT.

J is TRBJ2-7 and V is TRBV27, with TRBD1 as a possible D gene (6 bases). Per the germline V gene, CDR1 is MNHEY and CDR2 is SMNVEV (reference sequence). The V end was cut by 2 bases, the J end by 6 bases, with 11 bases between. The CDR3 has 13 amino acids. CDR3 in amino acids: CASSLLQGREQYF. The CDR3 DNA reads TGTGCCAGCAGTTTACTACAGGGACGCGAGCAGTACTTC.

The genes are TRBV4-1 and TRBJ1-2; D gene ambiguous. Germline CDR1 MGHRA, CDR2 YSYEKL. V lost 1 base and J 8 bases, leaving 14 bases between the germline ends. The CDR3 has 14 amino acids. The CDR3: CASSQGARADGYTF. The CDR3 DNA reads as TGCGCCAGCAGCCAAGGGGCACGAGCGGACGGCTACACCTTC.

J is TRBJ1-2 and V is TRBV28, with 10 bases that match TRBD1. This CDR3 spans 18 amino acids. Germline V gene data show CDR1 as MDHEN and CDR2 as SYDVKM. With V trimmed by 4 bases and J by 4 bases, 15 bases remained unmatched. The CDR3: CASSSFGTGDGEGYGYTF. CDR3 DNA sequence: TGTGCCAGCAGTTCATTCGGGACAGGGGATGGAGAGGGCTATGGCTACACCTTC.